A single sample is the source of the 29 T cell receptor beta chains below, sequenced in a study of radiotherapy plus CTLA-4 blockade in lung cancer. The table came from immunoSEQ multiplex PCR; TCRdb's copy has only in-frame clones and leaves some out. The sample carries about 93,000 clones, just over 85% recorded once. Material: peripheral blood, obtained from a patient treated with radiotherapy plus ipilimumab. The receptors were gathered from a human donor with non-small cell lung cancer that progressed on radiotherapy plus ipilimumab.

This clone was seen only once. This chain joins TRBV11-2 and TRBJ2-4; TRBD2 might be the D (6 bases). This CDR3 is 16 amino acids long. Deletions cut 4 bases from V and 1 base from J, with 14 bases between. Germline assignment: CDR1 SGHAT and CDR2 FQNNGV. CDR3 in DNA: TGTGCCAGCAGCTCGCAGGGTGGAGGGGCCAAAAACATTCAGTACTTC. Translated: CASSSQGGGAKNIQYF.

CDR3 bases: TGTGCCAGCAGTTCTAGAATCTACGGCGAGCAGTACTTC. This sequence encodes CASSSRIYGEQYF. V usage is TRBV2 and J usage is TRBJ2-7; D ambiguous. CDR1 is SNHLY, CDR2 FYNNEI, per germline. The CDR3 is made up of 13 amino acids. With 5 bases removed from V and 6 bases from J, the gap between germline ends came to 14 bases.

V usage is TRBV5-1 and J usage is TRBJ2-3; D unclear. Germline V gives CDR1 SGHRS, CDR2 YFSETQ. V lost 1 base to trimming and J lost 2 bases, with 8 bases between them. This CDR3 has 14 residues. The CDR3 loop reads CASSLSAPTDTQYF. Written as DNA, the CDR3 is TGCGCCAGCAGCTTGTCTGCTCCCACAGATACGCAGTATTTT.

The chain links TRBV27 to TRBJ1-5; a possible D gene is TRBD1 (6 bases). Germline CDR1 reads MNHEY; CDR2 reads SMNVEV (reference sequence). V lost 2 bases and J 0 bases, leaving 17 bases between the germline ends. The CDR3 runs to 18 residues. CDR3 sequence (DNA): TGTGCCAGCAGTTTAGCCCACGGGGGCGGCTATAGCAATCAGCCCCAGCATTTT. Protein: CASSLAHGGGYSNQPQHF.

This rearrangement joins TRBV10-3 to TRBJ1-5, with D possibly TRBD1 on 5 matching bases. The V end was cut by 8 bases, the J end by 5 bases, with 16 bases between. The germline CDR1 and CDR2 sequences are ENHRY and SYGVKD. The CDR3 consists of 14 residues. CDR3 sequence (DNA): TGTGCCATCTCCAGGGAGGGGACTTATCAGCCCCAGCATTTT. Translating gives CAISREGTYQPQHF.

This clone was observed a single time. The chain joins TRBV30 to TRBJ1-1, with 8 nucleotides matching TRBD1. V dropped 3 bases and J dropped 10; count of bases not matched to a gene: 4. There are 11 residues in the CDR3. Germline V lookup: CDR1 GTSNPN, CDR2 SVGIG (reference sequence). CDR3 loop: CAWRQQGVAFF. CDR3 in DNA: TGTGCCTGGAGGCAACAGGGGGTAGCTTTCTTT.

The rearrangement links TRBV27 to TRBJ2-7, with D hard to call. The CDR3 runs to 10 residues. Trimming removed 0 bases from V and 7 bases from J, with 1 base in between. The germline V gene encodes CDR1 MNHEY and CDR2 SMNVEV (reference sequence). Written as DNA, the CDR3 is TGTGCCAGCAGTTTATCGGAGCAGTACTTC. Translated: CASSLSEQYF.

The genes are TRBV30 and TRBJ1-5; D is undetermined. The CDR3 is 14 amino acids. The ends were cut back, 4 bases at V and 6 bases at J, with 16 bases in the middle. CDR1 is GTSNPN and CDR2 is SVGIG in the germline V gene (reference sequence). The CDR3 reads CAWTKFTGSQPQHF. CDR3 sequence (DNA): TGTGCCTGGACCAAGTTTACGGGGAGTCAGCCCCAGCATTTT.

V gene TRBV27 combines with J gene TRBJ2-1, with a possible D match to TRBD1 (5 bases). CDR1 MNHEY and CDR2 SMNVEV come from the germline V gene (reference sequence). This CDR3 has 13 residues. Trimming took 7 bases from V and 10 from J, leaving 17 bases between them. The CDR3 sequence: CASKGISDREQFF. As DNA, the CDR3 is TGTGCCAGCAAGGGGATTAGTGACCGGGAGCAGTTCTTC.

V and J are TRBV19 and TRBJ2-2; TRBD2 matches at 12 bases. Per the germline V gene, CDR1 is LNHDA and CDR2 is SQIVND (reference sequence). Trimming cost V 7 bases and J 4 bases; bases outside gene matches: 13. The CDR3 consists of 18 residues. CDR3 nucleotides: TGTGCCAGTATCCGGAGCGCTAGCGGGAGGGCCGTCACCGGGGAGCTGTTTTTT. This translates into CASIRSASGRAVTGELFF.

J is TRBJ2-1 and V is TRBV6-5, with 12 bases lining up with TRBD2. The ends lost 4 bases at V and 4 bases at J; junction bases unmatched: 2. Germline CDR1 and CDR2: MNHEY and SVGAGI. This CDR3 spans 15 amino acids. The CDR3 region is CASSSTSGRYNEQFF. In DNA form, the CDR3 reads TGTGCCAGCAGTTCGACTAGCGGGAGATACAATGAGCAGTTCTTC.

The chain's CDR3 is CASSQTRLLGAGELFF. For the CDR3, the DNA is TGTGCCAGCAGCCAAACAAGACTCCTAGGGGCCGGGGAGCTGTTTTTT. The chain couples TRBV7-6 to TRBJ2-2, with a possible D match to TRBD1 (5 bases). The CDR3 covers 16 residues. From germline, CDR1 is SGHVS and CDR2 FNYEAQ. V was clipped by 5 bases and J by 6 bases, with 19 bases between them.

Only a few counts were recorded for this clone. The chain recombines TRBV5-1 with TRBJ1-4; possible D gene TRBD1, 5 bases. This CDR3 is 14 amino acids long. Trimming removed 5 bases from V and 12 bases from J, with 20 bases in between. CDR1 and CDR2 from the germline V gene are SGHRS and YFSETQ. CDR3 sequence reads: CASSPRTRSGELFF. DNA of the CDR3: TGCGCCAGCAGTCCCCGGACAAGGAGCGGAGAACTGTTTTTT.

This clone was picked up a small number of times. At one boundary the junction diverges from the germline segment, which might be a read error. V is TRBV7-2 and J is TRBJ2-7; tentative D call: TRBD1 (6 bases). Germline values: CDR1 SGHTA, CDR2 FQGNSA. The CDR3 totals 12 residues. CDR3 loop: CASSLDRHRASF. The CDR3 coding sequence is TGTGCCAGCAGCTTAGATCGGCACAGGGCCTCCTTC.

The chain couples TRBV6-5 to TRBJ2-7; weak D call: TRBD2 (6 bases). This CDR3 is 13 amino acids long. Trimming took off 8 bases at V and 3 bases at J, with 14 bases between the two ends. Germline V gene sequence: CDR1 MNHEY, CDR2 SVGAGI. CDR3 protein: CASSSGGYYEQYF. The CDR3 DNA is TGTGCCAGCTCCTCCGGGGGATACTACGAGCAGTACTTC.

V is TRBV7-2 and J is TRBJ2-1; TRBD2 agrees at 8 bases. Germline V gene data show CDR1 as SGHTA and CDR2 as FQGNSA. The CDR3 is 13 residues long. Losses at the gene ends were 7 bases for V and 7 bases for J; bases not matched to a gene: 6. CDR3 loop: CASKAGEENEQFF. CDR3 nucleotides: TGTGCCAGCAAAGCGGGGGAGGAGAATGAGCAGTTCTTC.

This chain uses TRBV6-4 with TRBJ2-1, with 9 bases lining up with TRBD2. The V and J ends lost 6 bases and 7 bases, in that order; junction bases with no gene match: 10. Germline CDR1 reads MRHNA; CDR2 reads SNTAGT. The CDR3 contains 15 residues. The CDR3 coding sequence is TGTGCCAGCAGAGAAATAGCGGGAGTGGTGAATGAGCAGTTCTTC. Its protein is CASREIAGVVNEQFF.

This clone has a handful of counts. The rearrangement links TRBV7-2 to TRBJ2-7; D perhaps matches TRBD1 (5 bases). CDR1 is SGHTA, CDR2 FQGNSA, per germline. Trimming removed 5 bases at V and 2 bases at J, with 13 bases between. The CDR3 is 14 residues long. This CDR3 reads CASSPRQGTYEQYF. CDR3 in DNA: TGTGCCAGCAGCCCCAGGCAGGGAACCTACGAGCAGTACTTC.

The chain employs TRBV5-4 and TRBJ2-1, with D tentatively TRBD1 (6 bases). The CDR3 totals 16 residues. CDR1 and CDR2 from the germline V gene are SGHNT and YYREEE (reference sequence). Trimming left V 4 bases short and J 9 bases short, with 23 bases between. The CDR3 nucleotides are TGTGCCAGCAGCGGGGGCCGGGACCCCATCACGGTTGAGCAGTTCTTC. It specifies CASSGGRDPITVEQFF.

This rearrangement joins TRBV2 to TRBJ2-1; TRBD2 matches at 13 bases. CDR1 and CDR2 from the germline V gene are SNHLY and FYNNEI. V was clipped by 6 bases and J by 6 bases; unmatched bases: 14. The CDR3 extends over 18 amino acids. CDR3 nucleotide sequence: TGTGCCAGCAGAGCCGGACTAGCGGGAGTTCTTAGGGCCAATGAGCAGTTCTTC. It yields the protein CASRAGLAGVLRANEQFF.

This rearrangement joins TRBV4-1 to TRBJ2-5; D call uncertain. The V gene lost 3 bases and the J gene lost 5 bases, with 10 bases spanning the gap. The CDR3 spans 13 residues. The germline CDR1 and CDR2 sequences are MGHRA and YSYEKL. Here the CDR3 DNA reads TGCGCCAGCAGCCAGACATATGGGGAGACCCAGTACTTC. Its protein is CASSQTYGETQYF.

The rearrangement joins TRBV19 to TRBJ2-5; 8 nucleotides align to TRBD1. The V and J ends lost 3 bases and 4 bases, in that order; junction bases with no gene match: 4. Germline loops: CDR1 LNHDA, CDR2 SQIVND (reference sequence). This CDR3 spans 14 amino acids. This CDR3 reads CASSMTQGAETQYF. The CDR3 coding sequence is TGTGCCAGTAGTATGACTCAGGGGGCAGAGACCCAGTACTTC.

This clone is a singleton in its sample. V is TRBV7-2 and J is TRBJ2-5, with 8 bases lining up with TRBD2. Germline values: CDR1 SGHTA, CDR2 FQGNSA. V lost 0 bases to trimming and J lost 5 bases; unmatched junction nucleotides: 17. The CDR3 consists of 19 residues. For the CDR3, the DNA is TGTGCCAGCAGCTTAGCCCACGCTGCGGGAGGCCCGGGGCTTGAGACCCAGTACTTC. Residues: CASSLAHAAGGPGLETQYF.

The chain carries TRBV7-8 and TRBJ1-5; D is unclear. Germline CDR1 SGHVS, CDR2 FQNEAQ. The CDR3 consists of 15 residues. V lost 5 bases and J 0 bases, leaving 11 bases between the germline ends. The CDR3 nucleotides read TGTGCCAGCAGCAAACGATTAGATAGCAATCAGCCCCAGCATTTT. It is translated as CASSKRLDSNQPQHF.

The V gene is TRBV28, the J gene TRBJ2-2; 8 bases are a match to TRBD1. V shed 5 bases, J shed 1 base, and the junction held 9 bases outside the gene matches. The germline CDR1 and CDR2 sequences are MDHEN and SYDVKM. The CDR3 is 17 residues long. DNA of the CDR3: TGTGCCAGCAGTCGACAGGGGTTTCGTGGGAACACCGGGGAGCTGTTTTTT. Its translation is CASSRQGFRGNTGELFF. The variable domain in full, completed from reference TRBV28 and TRBJ2-2, reads DVKVTQSSRYLVKRTGEKVFLECVQDMDHENMFWYRQDPGLGLRLIYFSYDVKMKEKGDIPEGYSVSREKKERFSLILESASTNQTSMYLCASSRQGFRGNTGELFFGEGSRLTVL.

DNA for the CDR3: TGTGCCAGCAGTGACCCGAACAATGAGCAGTTCTTC. As protein: CASSDPNNEQFF. V gene TRBV2 combines with J gene TRBJ2-1; D is unclear. The CDR3 is 12 residues long. Germline V gene sequence: CDR1 SNHLY, CDR2 FYNNEI. The V and J ends lost 3 bases and 5 bases respectively, with 5 bases between them. The variable domain in full, completed from reference TRBV2 and TRBJ2-1, reads EPEVTQTPSHQVTQMGQEVILRCVPISNHLYFYWYRQILGQKVEFLVSFYNNEISEKSEIFDDQFSVERPDGSNFTLKIRSTKLEDSAMYFCASSDPNNEQFFGPGTRLTVL.

The chain's CDR3 is CASRVIPTGVNEKLFF. CDR3 DNA: TGTGCCAGCAGGGTTATACCGACAGGCGTTAATGAAAAACTGTTTTTT. The chain employs TRBV5-8 and TRBJ1-4, with a weak D call TRBD1 (6 bases). V was shortened by 5 bases and J by 4 bases, with 18 bases between the two germline ends. In germline, CDR1 is SGHTS, CDR2 YDEGEE. This CDR3 has 16 amino acids.

This rearrangement joins TRBV25-1 to TRBJ1-5; 11 nucleotides agree with TRBD1. With 6 bases clipped from V and 1 base from J, the junction kept 2 bases outside the gene matches. This CDR3 contains 15 residues. Germline values: CDR1 MGHDK, CDR2 SYGVNS. CDR3: CASRGQGGSNQPQHF. In DNA, the CDR3 is TGTGCCAGCAGGGGACAGGGGGGGAGCAATCAGCCCCAGCATTTT.

The gene calls are TRBV27 and TRBJ1-1; perhaps TRBD1 as D (6 bases). Looked up from germline, CDR1 is MNHEY and CDR2 is SMNVEV (reference sequence). The CDR3 is 15 amino acids. Trimming cost V 6 bases and J 5 bases, with 19 bases left between them. Written as DNA, the CDR3 is TGTGCCAGCAGCCCCGCGGGGGGGCGGCGGACTGAAGCTTTCTTT. Residues: CASSPAGGRRTEAFF.